The TCR beta chain under discussion was sequenced for a study of blood T cell repertoires in COVID-19. Study-level background: Donors in the United States, Italy and Spain gave samples during acute or convalescent COVID-19. In each case, the material was cDNA or gDNA derived from T cells, B-cell-depleted T cells, or PBMCs.

The J segment lost 0 bases and the V segment lost 3 bases, leaving 4 bases of the junction unmatched. The CDR3 has 16 amino acids. Germline CDR1 and CDR2: LNHNV and YYDKDF (reference sequence). As originally analysed: Amplification of reference gene primers was used by the study to estimate nucleated cell counts. The method was immunoSEQ multiplex PCR; TCRdb's version includes in-frame clones alone and lacks a portion of them. V, J and clone size are taken as reported in that table, and D and trimming were inferred from the DNA itself. Altogether approximately 170,000 clones are present, approximately 86% being singletons, with the ten largest covering roughly 3%.

This sequence joins TRBV15 and TRBJ1-4, with 7 bases matching TRBD1. Sequencing input: peripheral blood. This sequence was found in a man between 65 and 85 years old with acute or convalescent COVID-19. The CDR3 protein is CATSSWQGATNEKLFF. CDR3 DNA: TGTGCCACCAGCAGTTGGCAGGGGGCAACTAATGAAAAACTGTTTTTT.